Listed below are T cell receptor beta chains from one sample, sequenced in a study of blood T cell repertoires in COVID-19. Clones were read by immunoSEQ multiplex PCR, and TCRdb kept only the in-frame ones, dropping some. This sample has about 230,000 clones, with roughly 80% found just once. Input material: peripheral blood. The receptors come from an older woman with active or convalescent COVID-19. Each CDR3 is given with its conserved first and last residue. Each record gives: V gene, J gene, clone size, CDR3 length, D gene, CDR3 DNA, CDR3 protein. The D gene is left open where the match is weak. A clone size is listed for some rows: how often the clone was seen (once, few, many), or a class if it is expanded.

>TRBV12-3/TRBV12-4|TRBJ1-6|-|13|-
TGTGCCAGCAGCTATTCCCCCAATTCACCCCTCCACTTT
CASSYSPNSPLHF
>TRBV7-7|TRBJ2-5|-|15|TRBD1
TGTGCCAGCAGCCCCCGACAGGGGGACTTAGAGACCCAGTACTTC
CASSPRQGDLETQYF
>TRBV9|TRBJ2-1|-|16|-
TGTGCCAGCAGCGTAGTCGGTACCAGGTCCTACAATGAGCAGTTCTTC
CASSVVGTRSYNEQFF
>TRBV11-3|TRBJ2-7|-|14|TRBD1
TGTGCCAGCAGCCGGACAGGGGGGCCCTACGAGCAGTACTTC
CASSRTGGPYEQYF
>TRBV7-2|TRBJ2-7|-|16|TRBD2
TGTGCCAGCAGCTTAGGAAGACTAGCGGGATCCTACGAGCAGTACTTC
CASSLGRLAGSYEQYF
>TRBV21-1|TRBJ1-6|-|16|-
TGTGCCAGCAGCAGGGGGCGGTTCTCCTATAATTCACCCCTCCACTTT
CASSRGRFSYNSPLHF
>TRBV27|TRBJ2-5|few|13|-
TGTGCCAGCAGTCCGCGCACCCAAGAGACCCAGTACTTC
CASSPRTQETQYF
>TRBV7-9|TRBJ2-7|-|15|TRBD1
TGTGCCAGCAGCTTAGAATTGGCAGGGGGCGGCGAGCAGTACTTC
CASSLELAGGGEQYF
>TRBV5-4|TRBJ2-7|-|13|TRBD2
TGTGCCAGCAGCTTGAGCGGGGCAGGCGAGCAGTACTTC
CASSLSGAGEQYF
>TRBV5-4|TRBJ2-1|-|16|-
TGTGCCAGCACCTTGGGGGGAGCTGGAGAGTACAATGAGCAGTTCTTC
CASTLGGAGEYNEQFF
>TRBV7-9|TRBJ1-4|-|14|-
TGTGCCAGCAGCTTGGAGCAGGAAAGGGGAAAACTGTTTTTT
CASSLEQERGKLFF
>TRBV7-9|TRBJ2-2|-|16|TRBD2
TGTGCCAGCAGCTACTGGGGGGGAACGAACACCGGGGAGCTGTTTTTT
CASSYWGGTNTGELFF
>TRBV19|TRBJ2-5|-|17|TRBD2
TGTGCCAGTAGTGGGCGAGCGGGGGGGCTAGGCGGGGAGACCCAGTACTTC
CASSGRAGGLGGETQYF
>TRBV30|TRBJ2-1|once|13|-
TGTGCCCAAGCTGGGCCACCGTACAATGAGCAGTTCTTC
CAQAGPPYNEQFF
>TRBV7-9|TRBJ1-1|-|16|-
TGTGCCAGCAGCCCGCAAATTACCTGGGGAGTTACTGAAGCTTTCTTT
CASSPQITWGVTEAFF
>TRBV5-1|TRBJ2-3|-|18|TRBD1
TGCGCCAGCAGCTTGGCCATAGGGACAGGGGGGTCCACAGATACGCAGTATTTT
CASSLAIGTGGSTDTQYF
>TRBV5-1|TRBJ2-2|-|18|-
TGCGCCAGCAGCTCGGATTACGCAGGTGGCGCGAACACCGGGGAGCTGTTTTTT
CASSSDYAGGANTGELFF
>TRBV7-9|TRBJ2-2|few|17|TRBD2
TGTGCCAGCACCAAAGAGCTGGGACTAGGGGACACCGGGGAGCTGTTTTTT
CASTKELGLGDTGELFF
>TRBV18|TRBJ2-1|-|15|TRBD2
TGTGCCAGCCGTAGCGGGAAGGGCTCCTACAATGAGCAGTTCTTC
CASRSGKGSYNEQFF
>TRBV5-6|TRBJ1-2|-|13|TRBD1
TGTGCCAGCAGGCAGGCAGGGGGTAGTGGCTACACCTTC
CASRQAGGSGYTF
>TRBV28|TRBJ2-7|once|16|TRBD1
TGTGCCAGCAGTTTATTGGGGACAGTTGAAACCTACGAGCAGTACTTC
CASSLLGTVETYEQYF
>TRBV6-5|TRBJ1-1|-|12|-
TGTGCCAGCAGTTACTCGGCCACTGAAGCTTTCTTT
CASSYSATEAFF
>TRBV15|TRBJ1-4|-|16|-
TGTGCCACCAGCAGAGATTATGCGGGACGTAATGAAAAACTGTTTTTT
CATSRDYAGRNEKLFF
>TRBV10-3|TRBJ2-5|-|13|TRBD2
TGTGCCACCGGCCCGGGGGGGCAAGAGACCCAGTACTTC
CATGPGGQETQYF
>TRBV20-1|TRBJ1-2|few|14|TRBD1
TGCAGTGCTAGTCCCGGGACAGGAAACTATGGCTACACCTTC
CSASPGTGNYGYTF
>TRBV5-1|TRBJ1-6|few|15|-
TGCGCCAGCAGCCTTTGGGCCGCCGATAATTCACCCCTCCACTTT
CASSLWAADNSPLHF
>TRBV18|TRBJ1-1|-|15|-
TGTGCCAGCTCACCACCGGGCCTTACGAACACTGAAGCTTTCTTT
CASSPPGLTNTEAFF
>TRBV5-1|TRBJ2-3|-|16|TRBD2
TGCGCCAGCAGCTTGCGGTTGGCGGGGGACACAGATACGCAGTATTTT
CASSLRLAGDTDTQYF
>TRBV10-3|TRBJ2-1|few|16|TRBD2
TGTGCCATCTCTCGGACCCCTAGCGGGAGCAACAATGAGCAGTTCTTC
CAISRTPSGSNNEQFF
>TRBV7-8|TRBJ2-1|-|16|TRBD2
TGTGCCAGCAGCTCAGGGGGGGTAGCGGGAGACAATGAGCAGTTCTTC
CASSSGGVAGDNEQFF
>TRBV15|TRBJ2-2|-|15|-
TGTGCCACCAGCAGAGATCAGGGCTACTTCGGGGAGCTGTTTTTT
CATSRDQGYFGELFF
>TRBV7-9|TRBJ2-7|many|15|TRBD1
TGTGCCAGCAGCTGGCCGGACAGGGGCATCTACGAGCAGTACTTC
CASSWPDRGIYEQYF
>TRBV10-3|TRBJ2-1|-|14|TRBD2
TGTGCCATCAGTTCCACTAGCGGGGACAATGAGCAGTTCTTC
CAISSTSGDNEQFF
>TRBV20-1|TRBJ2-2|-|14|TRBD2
TGCAGTGCTAGTAAGGCTAGCGGCACCGGGGAGCTGTTTTTT
CSASKASGTGELFF
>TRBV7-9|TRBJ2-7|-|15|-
TGTGCCAGCAGCTCGCACCTACAGGGAAGCTACGAGCAGTACTTC
CASSSHLQGSYEQYF
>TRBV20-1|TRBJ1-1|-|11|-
TGCAGCGTCGGGGGGGATTTTGCCGCTTTCTTT
CSVGGDFAAFF
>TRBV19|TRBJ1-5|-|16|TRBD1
TGTGCCAGTGGGGGACAGGGAAGCCTGAGCAATCAGCCCCAGCATTTT
CASGGQGSLSNQPQHF
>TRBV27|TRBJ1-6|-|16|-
TGTGCCAGCAGTTTACGGAGGGCCACCCCCAAATGGGCCCTCCACTTT
CASSLRRATPKWALHF
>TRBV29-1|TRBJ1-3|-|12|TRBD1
TGCAGCGTTGGACAGGGAGGAAACACCATATATTTT
CSVGQGGNTIYF
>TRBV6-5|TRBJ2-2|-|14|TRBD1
TGTGCCACCGACCGGACAGGGAACACCGGGGAGCTGTTTTTT
CATDRTGNTGELFF
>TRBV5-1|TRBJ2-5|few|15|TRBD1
TGCGCCAGCAGCGCCTTGACAGGGGGAACGGAGACCCAGTACTTC
CASSALTGGTETQYF
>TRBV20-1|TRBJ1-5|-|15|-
TGCAGTGCTAGTATCCCAGGGGCGAGGAATCAGCCCCAGCATTTT
CSASIPGARNQPQHF
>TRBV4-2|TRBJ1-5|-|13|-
TGTGCCAGCAGCCAAGATCACGGTCAGCCCCAGCATTTT
CASSQDHGQPQHF
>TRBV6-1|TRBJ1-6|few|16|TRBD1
TGTGCCAGCAGTGTCCGACAGGGTCGGGTCGATTCACCCCTCCACTTT
CASSVRQGRVDSPLHF
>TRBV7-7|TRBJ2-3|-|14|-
TGTGCTAGCAGCTTAGGTCTAGCTGGGGATACGCAGTATTTT
CASSLGLAGDTQYF
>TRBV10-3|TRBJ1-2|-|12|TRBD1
TGTGCCATCGAGCGACAGGGCTTTGGCTACACCTTC
CAIERQGFGYTF
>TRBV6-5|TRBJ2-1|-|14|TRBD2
TGTGCCAGCAGACTAGCGGGAGAGGGCAATGAGCAGTTCTTC
CASRLAGEGNEQFF
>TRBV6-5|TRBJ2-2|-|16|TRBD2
TGTGCCAGCAGTTACTCGAGCCGGGGGGACACCGGGGAGCTGTTTTTT
CASSYSSRGDTGELFF
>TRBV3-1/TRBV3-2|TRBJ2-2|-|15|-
TGTGCCAGCAGCTTCAGAGGAGTAAACACCGGGGAGCTGTTTTTT
CASSFRGVNTGELFF
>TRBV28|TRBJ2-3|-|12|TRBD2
TGTGCCAGCACCCTAGCGGGGCATACGCAGTATTTT
CASTLAGHTQYF
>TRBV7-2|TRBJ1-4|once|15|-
TGTGCCAGCAGTTTTTCGACAGGAGTGCACGAAAAACTGTTTTTT
CASSFSTGVHEKLFF
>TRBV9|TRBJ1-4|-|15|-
TGTGCCAGCAGCGTAGGGCCCTGGGGCGGTGAAAAACTGTTTTTT
CASSVGPWGGEKLFF
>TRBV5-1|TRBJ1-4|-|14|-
TGCGCCAGCAGCTTGGTCGGGGGTAATGAAAAACTGTTTTTT
CASSLVGGNEKLFF